These 32 T cell receptor beta chains originate from one sample sequenced in a study of cytomegalovirus exposure and HLA in healthy donors. Primers included in the PCR were 60 Vbeta and 13 Jbeta primers. Assay used: immunoSEQ multiplex PCR; TCRdb lists only in-frame clones, some missing. The sample comprises around 210,000 clones, approximately 84% of which are singletons, and about 0.22% rests with the top ten. The sequencing input was PBMCs. The receptor source for this set is a girl aged 2 to 10 in good health and CMV-seronegative.

The DNA for the CDR3 is TGCAGTGCTAGAGAGGGGGCAAGCTACACCTTC. Translated, it gives CSAREGASYTF. The chain couples TRBV20-1 to TRBJ1-2; D might be TRBD1 (6 bases). V lost 0 bases and J 9 bases, leaving 8 bases between the germline ends. The CDR3 is 11 amino acids. The V gene's germline CDR1 is DFQATT and CDR2 SNEGSKA (reference sequence).

This clone was seen a few times. The genes are TRBV7-3 and TRBJ2-7, with 8 bases lining up with TRBD1. CDR3 length: 15 amino acids. V was pared by 3 bases and J by 0 bases, with 4 bases of the junction left unmatched. Germline-derived CDR1 and CDR2 are SGHTA and FQGTGA. The CDR3 DNA follows: TGTGCCAGCAGCTTGGGACAGGCAAGCTCCTACGAGCAGTACTTC. Its translation is CASSLGQASSYEQYF.

V is TRBV2 and J is TRBJ2-7; a weak D match, TRBD1 (6 bases). CDR1 is SNHLY, CDR2 FYNNEI, per germline. There are 13 residues in the CDR3. Deletions cut 6 bases from V and 1 base from J, with 10 bases between. CDR3 amino acids: CASRTDRSYEQYF. The CDR3 region has the DNA TGTGCCAGCAGAACGGACAGATCCTACGAGCAGTACTTC.

The chain links TRBV5-1 to TRBJ2-7; TRBD1 aligns across 8 bases. This CDR3 is 16 amino acids long. Unmatched junction bases numbered 11, after V lost 4 bases and J lost 2 bases. Germline lookup yields CDR1 SGHRS and CDR2 YFSETQ. This chain's CDR3 is CASSPLTGGETYEQYF. In nucleotides, the CDR3 is TGCGCCAGCAGCCCGCTCACAGGGGGTGAAACCTACGAGCAGTACTTC.

V usage is TRBV7-9 and J usage is TRBJ2-7, with 8 bases aligning to TRBD1. CDR1 and CDR2 from the germline V gene are SEHNR and FQNEAQ (reference sequence). V gave up 2 bases and J gave up 5 bases; unmatched junction bases: 8. The CDR3 length is 15 residues. In DNA form, the CDR3 reads TGTGCCAGCAGCTTAATGTTGTCAGGGGGCAACGAGCAGTACTTC. This codes for CASSLMLSGGNEQYF.

V and J are TRBV13 and TRBJ2-7; TRBD2 matches 7 bases. CDR1 is PRHDT, CDR2 FYEKMQ, per germline (reference sequence). This CDR3 contains 14 residues. V trimming: 5 bases; J trimming: 2 bases; junction bases outside the gene matches: 6. Here the CDR3 reads CASSASGTPYEQYF. DNA of the CDR3: TGTGCCAGCAGCGCAAGCGGGACCCCCTACGAGCAGTACTTC.

The V call is TRBV5-1, the J call TRBJ2-1; maybe TRBD1 (6 bases). There are 17 residues in the CDR3. V lost 2 bases and J 0 bases, leaving 15 bases between the germline ends. Looked up from germline, CDR1 is SGHRS and CDR2 is YFSETQ. CDR3 sequence (DNA): TGCGCCAGCAGCTTCCCGAACAGGGCTAACTCCTACAATGAGCAGTTCTTC. This encodes CASSFPNRANSYNEQFF.

This rearrangement joins TRBV15 to TRBJ2-7; 7 positions match TRBD2. In germline, CDR1 is LNHNV, CDR2 YYDKDF (reference sequence). With V trimmed by 1 base and J by 5 bases, 8 bases remained unmatched. The CDR3 consists of 15 residues. The CDR3 protein is CATSRVGGRTDEQYF. CDR3 nucleotide sequence: TGTGCCACCAGCAGAGTTGGCGGGAGAACTGACGAGCAGTACTTC.

This clone showed up just once. The chain joins TRBV18 to TRBJ1-2, with 8 bases that match TRBD1. Germline V gene data show CDR1 as KGHSH and CDR2 as LQKENI. The CDR3 covers 12 residues. The V and J ends lost 3 bases and 6 bases, in that order; junction bases with no gene match: 0. CDR3 amino acids: CASSPTGDGYTF. Written as DNA, the CDR3 is TGTGCCAGCTCACCGACAGGGGATGGCTACACCTTC.

This chain connects TRBV7-2 to TRBJ2-7; 7 nucleotides align to TRBD2. The CDR3 is 15 amino acids. The V gene end was trimmed by 3 bases and the J gene end by 0 bases; junction bases not matched to a gene: 5. Germline CDR1 and CDR2: SGHTA and FQGNSA. The chain's CDR3 is CASSFLADSSYEQYF. The CDR3 DNA sequence: TGTGCCAGCAGCTTCCTAGCGGATAGCTCCTACGAGCAGTACTTC.

This rearrangement joins TRBV10-2 to TRBJ1-1; D is uncertain. V lost 2 bases and J 10 bases, leaving 11 bases between the germline ends. The CDR3 totals 12 residues. Germline V gene lookup returns CDR1 WSHSY and CDR2 SAAADI. For the CDR3, the DNA is TGCGCCAGCAGTGAGCCCCTATACGGAGCTTTCTTT. It codes for CASSEPLYGAFF.

The J gene is TRBJ1-6, the V gene TRBV15; D is ambiguous. The germline V gene encodes CDR1 LNHNV and CDR2 YYDKDF (reference sequence). Trimming shortened V by 5 bases and J by 0 bases, and 11 bases separated the two germline ends. This CDR3 is 16 amino acids long. This chain's CDR3 is CATSQEQSSYNSPLHF. CDR3 sequence (DNA): TGTGCCACCAGCCAAGAACAGAGCTCCTATAATTCACCCCTCCACTTT.

As for this clone: The germline gene is not matched at one end of the junction; a read error may be the cause. The gene calls are TRBV7-9 and TRBJ1-1; unclear D gene. CDR1 and CDR2 from the germline V gene are SEHNR and FQNEAQ (reference sequence). The CDR3 runs to 13 residues. The CDR3: CASSLREGGAALF. CDR3 in DNA: TGTGCCAGCAGCTTAAGAGAGGGAGGCGCTGCCCTCTTT.

The rearrangement joins TRBV6-6 to TRBJ2-4; weak D call: TRBD1 (5 bases). Germline V gene data show CDR1 as MNHNY and CDR2 as SVGAGI (reference sequence). V lost 2 bases and J lost 1, with 6 bases in between. This CDR3 comprises 14 residues. The CDR3 DNA reads TGTGCCAGCAGTTACGCAGGGGCCAAAAACATTCAGTACTTC. Its translation: CASSYAGAKNIQYF.

This clone was seen a single time. The J gene is TRBJ2-2, the V gene TRBV11-3; the D is unclear. Germline V gives CDR1 SGHNT, CDR2 YENEEA. There are 13 residues in the CDR3. With 1 base removed from V and 6 bases from J, the gap between germline ends came to 6 bases. The CDR3 reads CASSLGAPGELFF. CDR3 coding DNA: TGTGCCAGCAGCTTAGGGGCCCCCGGGGAGCTGTTTTTT.

V is TRBV10-1 and J is TRBJ2-3; TRBD2 agrees at 9 bases. V was clipped by 6 bases and J by 2 bases; unmatched bases: 3. Germline loops: CDR1 WNHNN, CDR2 SYGVQD (reference sequence). This CDR3 is 14 amino acids long. The CDR3 sequence: CASRPGLATDTQYF. In DNA, the CDR3 is TGCGCCAGCAGACCGGGACTAGCCACAGATACGCAGTATTTT.

This chain uses TRBV7-2 with TRBJ1-3; D is unclear. CDR1 and CDR2 (germline): SGHTA, FQGNSA. There are 15 residues in the CDR3. V lost 2 bases and J 0 bases, leaving 8 bases between the germline ends. CDR3 nucleotide sequence: TGTGCCAGCAGCTTATCAGGAACCTCTGGAAACACCATATATTTT. Translating gives CASSLSGTSGNTIYF.

This clone has a handful of counts. V gene TRBV30 combines with J gene TRBJ1-1; no clear D. The CDR3 sequence is 12 residues long. The germline CDR1 and CDR2 sequences are GTSNPN and SVGIG (reference sequence). The V end lost 2 bases, the J end lost 5 bases, and 9 bases lay between the germline ends. CDR3 in DNA: TGTGCCTGGAGTCTCGGGTGGACTGAAGCTTTCTTT. This encodes CAWSLGWTEAFF.

The gene calls are TRBV7-6 and TRBJ2-3; 9 bases are shared with TRBD1. Losses at the gene ends were 2 bases for V and 0 bases for J; bases not matched to a gene: 3. In germline, CDR1 is SGHVS, CDR2 FNYEAQ. The CDR3 runs to 16 residues. In nucleotides, the CDR3 is TGTGCCAGCAGCTTACCCGGGACAGGGAGCACAGATACGCAGTATTTT. It yields the protein CASSLPGTGSTDTQYF.

The chain has TRBV6-6 and TRBJ2-7, with 9 bases aligning to TRBD2. The CDR3 loop spans 15 amino acids. The V segment lost 2 bases and the J segment 4 bases; nucleotides outside the gene matches: 6. Germline V gene lookup returns CDR1 MNHNY and CDR2 SVGAGI (reference sequence). CDR3 loop: CASSYPAGGWYEQYF. Here the CDR3 DNA reads TGTGCCAGCAGTTACCCAGCGGGGGGTTGGTACGAGCAGTACTTC.

CDR3 sequence (DNA): TGTGGGAGATCATGGGGCCGCCAAGAGACCCAGTACTTC. The encoded protein is CGRSWGRQETQYF. The chain employs TRBV7-6 and TRBJ2-5; possible D gene TRBD1, 5 bases. CDR1 SGHVS and CDR2 FNYEAQ come from the germline V gene. The CDR3 contains 13 residues.

This rearrangement joins TRBV5-1 to TRBJ1-2, with D maybe TRBD1 (5 bases). Trimming left V 0 bases short and J 2 bases short, with 11 bases between. This CDR3 is built from 15 residues. Germline V gene data show CDR1 as SGHRS and CDR2 as YFSETQ. This chain's CDR3 is CASSLGDGQNYGYTF. In DNA form, the CDR3 reads TGCGCCAGCAGCTTGGGAGACGGACAAAACTATGGCTACACCTTC.

The genes are TRBV5-6 and TRBJ1-4; D perhaps matches TRBD1 (5 bases). This CDR3 comprises 15 residues. Germline V gene sequence: CDR1 SGHDT, CDR2 YYEEEE. V was cut by 0 bases and J by 8 bases, with 14 bases left in between. The CDR3 loop is CASSLAGFDKEKLFF. The DNA of the CDR3 is TGTGCCAGCAGCTTGGCAGGGTTTGATAAAGAAAAACTGTTTTTT.

The rearrangement joins TRBV25-1 to TRBJ1-2; TRBD1 matches 9 bases. Germline CDR1 MGHDK, CDR2 SYGVNS. Germline trimming cut 4 bases from V and 6 bases from J; bases unmatched to any gene: 6. This CDR3 contains 14 residues. The CDR3 DNA reads TGTGCCAGCAGTGTTACAGGGGGCGCCGATGGCTACACCTTC. This translates into CASSVTGGADGYTF.

This CDR3 is CASSPRQGGNGYTF. The CDR3 DNA reads TGTGCCAGCAGTCCTCGACAGGGGGGAAATGGCTACACCTTC. The gene calls are TRBV6-4 and TRBJ1-2; 9 bases agree with TRBD1. Germline V gene lookup returns CDR1 MRHNA and CDR2 SNTAGT. The junction had 7 bases not matched to a gene; V was cut back by 5 bases and J by 6 bases. The CDR3 runs to 14 residues.

There are a few counts of this clone. The V call is TRBV30, the J call TRBJ1-5; 7 nucleotides align to TRBD1. V lost 1 base and J lost 4; bases outside the gene matches: 7. This CDR3 region has 15 residues. CDR1 is GTSNPN, CDR2 SVGIG, per germline (reference sequence). CDR3 coding DNA: TGTGCCTGGAGTGCCTCGACAGGGCTGAATCAGCCCCAGCATTTT. Translating gives CAWSASTGLNQPQHF.

The chain is built from TRBV5-6 and TRBJ1-3; 7 bases line up with TRBD1. V shed 2 bases and J 0 bases; nucleotides not matched to a gene: 5. The CDR3 is 16 residues long. Germline assignment: CDR1 SGHDT and CDR2 YYEEEE. This chain's CDR3 is CASSFLTGNSGNTIYF. Here the CDR3 DNA reads TGTGCCAGCAGCTTCCTGACAGGGAACTCTGGAAACACCATATATTTT.

The genes are TRBV14 and TRBJ1-2; D ambiguous. V was cut by 0 bases and J by 8 bases, with 13 bases left in between. This CDR3 comprises 14 residues. Germline V gives CDR1 SGHDN, CDR2 FVKESK. This CDR3 is CASSQDGSIRGYTF. The CDR3 DNA is TGTGCCAGCAGCCAAGATGGGAGTATTAGGGGCTACACCTTC.

This rearrangement joins TRBV4-1 to TRBJ1-5; D not resolved. The CDR3 spans 15 residues. Germline V CDR1 and CDR2: MGHRA, YSYEKL. V lost 5 bases and J lost 2, with 13 bases in between. The CDR3 here is CASSSVRVRNQPQHF. In nucleotides, the CDR3 is TGCGCCAGCAGCTCCGTCCGGGTTCGCAATCAGCCCCAGCATTTT.

This chain connects TRBV2 to TRBJ2-3; 9 bases match TRBD1. Germline loops: CDR1 SNHLY, CDR2 FYNNEI. V shed 3 bases and J 1 base; nucleotides not matched to a gene: 14. CDR3 length: 19 residues. The CDR3 bases are TGTGCCAGCAGTGACGATCGGACAGGGGCGTTGATCGGCACAGATACGCAGTATTTT. This sequence encodes CASSDDRTGALIGTDTQYF.

As to this clone: A junction boundary mismatches the germline segment, possibly from a read error. V usage is TRBV7-9 and J usage is TRBJ1-1, with TRBD1 matching over 11 bases. The CDR3 extends over 12 amino acids. CDR1 SEHNR and CDR2 FQNEAQ come from the germline V gene (reference sequence). The CDR3 nucleotides read TGTTCCAGCAGCTTAGGGACAGGGGGTGCTTTCTTT. Encoded protein: CSSSLGTGGAFF.

This chain links TRBV6-6 with TRBJ1-6; a weak D match, TRBD1 (6 bases). With 7 bases removed from V and 6 bases from J, the gap between germline ends came to 13 bases. The CDR3 contains 14 residues. Germline CDR1 reads MNHNY; CDR2 reads SVGAGI (reference sequence). CDR3 protein: CASTLQGANSPLHF. For the CDR3, the DNA is TGTGCCAGCACCTTACAGGGCGCTAATTCACCCCTCCACTTT.